This T cell receptor beta chain was recovered during a study of shared clonotypes between healthy human individuals. Points from the study as a whole: Naive subsets usually exceeded memory subsets in estimated richness. Clonotypes shared by all four donors outscored non-shared clonotypes in generation probability.

As for this clone: No antigen is known for it.

As defined, naive CD8 cells were CD45RO-negative and positively selected for CCR7, with terminally differentiated effector memory CD45RA+ cells excluded. Participating donors were healthy, HIV-negative adults free of recent acute infections or vaccinations. At deep level, the assay was performed. The method was immunoSEQ multiplex PCR; TCRdb's version includes in-frame clones alone and lacks a portion of them. Of 760,000 or so clones listed, 90% to 98% are singletons. Trimming took 5 bases from V and 10 from J; bases not matched to a gene: 8. The CDR3 runs 12 residues. In germline, CDR1 is SGHNT, CDR2 YENEEA.

The sample consisted of naive CD8+ T cells sorted from blood. The TCR comes from a man aged 30-40 years in good health. The rearrangement joins TRBV11-3 to TRBJ2-7, with 7 positions matching TRBD2. The CDR3, as DNA: TGTGCCAGCAGCCGGGGAGGGGAACCCCAGTACTTC. Its translation is CASSRGGEPQYF. The complete variable domain, with remaining parts taken from reference TRBV11-3 and TRBJ2-7, reads EAGVVQSPRYKIIEKKQPVAFWCNPISGHNTLYWYLQNLGQGPELLIRYENEEAVDDSQLPKDRFSAERLKGVDSTLKIQPAELGDSAVYLCASSRGGEPQYFGPGTRLTVT.